This T cell receptor beta chain appears in the sequencing data of a study of cytomegalovirus exposure and HLA in healthy donors. Study-level information: Caucasian-associated ancestry cluster membership applied to 75% to 85% of some 400 genotyped donors.

Germline V gives CDR1 LGHNA, CDR2 YNFKEQ. The CDR3 contains 15 residues. V was clipped by 1 base and J by 1 base; unmatched bases: 4. Study-level results: In a later analysis, TCR beta V- and J-gene trimming showed a link to a missense DCLRE1C variant. Reported results showed that the classifier diagnosed cytomegalovirus status with high specificity and sensitivity.

Comment on this clone: No antigen is known for it.

The PCR employed 60 Vbeta primers together with 13 Jbeta primers. Method: immunoSEQ multiplex PCR; TCRdb's copy keeps in-frame clones and lacks some. The table includes 120,000 or so clones, 70% to 80% detected once. The sequencing input was PBMCs. The rearrangement joins TRBV4-2 to TRBJ2-7; the match to TRBD1 covers 7 bases. The sequence came from a woman between 45 and 60 years old in good health and CMV-seropositive. CDR3 DNA: TGTGCCAGCAGCCAAGTTGGGGACAGTTCCTACGAGCAGTACTTC. Protein sequence: CASSQVGDSSYEQYF.